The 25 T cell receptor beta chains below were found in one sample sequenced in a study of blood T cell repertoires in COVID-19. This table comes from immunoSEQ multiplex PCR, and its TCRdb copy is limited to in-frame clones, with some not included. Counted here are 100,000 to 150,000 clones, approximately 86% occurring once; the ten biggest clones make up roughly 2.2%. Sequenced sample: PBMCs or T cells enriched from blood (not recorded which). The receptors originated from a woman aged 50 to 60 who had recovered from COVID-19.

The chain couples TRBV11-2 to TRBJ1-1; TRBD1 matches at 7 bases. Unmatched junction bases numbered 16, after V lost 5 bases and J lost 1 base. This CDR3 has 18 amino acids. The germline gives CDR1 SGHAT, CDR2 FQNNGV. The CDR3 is CASSNQQGTNRGNTEAFF. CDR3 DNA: TGTGCCAGCAGCAACCAACAGGGGACCAATAGAGGGAACACTGAAGCTTTCTTT.

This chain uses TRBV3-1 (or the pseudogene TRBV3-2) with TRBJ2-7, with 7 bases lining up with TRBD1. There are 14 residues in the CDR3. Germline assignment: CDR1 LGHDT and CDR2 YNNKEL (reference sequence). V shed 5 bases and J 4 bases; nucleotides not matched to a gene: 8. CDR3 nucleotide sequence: TGTGCCAGCAGCTCACCAGAGGGGGCGTACGAGCAGTACTTC. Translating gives CASSSPEGAYEQYF.

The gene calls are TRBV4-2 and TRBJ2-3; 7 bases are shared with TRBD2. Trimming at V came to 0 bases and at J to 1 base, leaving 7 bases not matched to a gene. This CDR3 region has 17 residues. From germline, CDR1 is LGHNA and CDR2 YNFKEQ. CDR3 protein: CASSQESGIQGTDTQYF. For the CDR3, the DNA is TGTGCCAGCAGCCAAGAGAGCGGGATTCAAGGCACAGATACGCAGTATTTT.

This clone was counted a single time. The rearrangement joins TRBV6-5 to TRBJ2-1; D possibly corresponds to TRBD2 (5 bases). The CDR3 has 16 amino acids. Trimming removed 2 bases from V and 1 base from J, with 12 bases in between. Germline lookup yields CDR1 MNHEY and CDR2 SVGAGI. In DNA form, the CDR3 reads TGTGCCAGCAGTTACCTGGGAGCGGAGTCCTACAATGAGCAGTTCTTC. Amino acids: CASSYLGAESYNEQFF.

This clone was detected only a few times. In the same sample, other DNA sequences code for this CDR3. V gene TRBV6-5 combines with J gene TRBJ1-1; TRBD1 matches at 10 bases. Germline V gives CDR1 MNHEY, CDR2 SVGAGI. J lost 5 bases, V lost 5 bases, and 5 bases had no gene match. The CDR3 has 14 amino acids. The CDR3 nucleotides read TGTGCCAGCAGTCCGCGGACAGGGGGAACTGAAGCTTTCTTT. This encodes CASSPRTGGTEAFF.

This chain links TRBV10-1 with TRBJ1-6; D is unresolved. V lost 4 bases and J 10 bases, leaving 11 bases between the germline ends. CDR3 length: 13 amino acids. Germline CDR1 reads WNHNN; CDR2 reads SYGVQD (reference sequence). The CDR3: CASSVQVESPLHF. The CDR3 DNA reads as TGCGCCAGCAGTGTCCAGGTCGAGTCACCCCTCCACTTT.

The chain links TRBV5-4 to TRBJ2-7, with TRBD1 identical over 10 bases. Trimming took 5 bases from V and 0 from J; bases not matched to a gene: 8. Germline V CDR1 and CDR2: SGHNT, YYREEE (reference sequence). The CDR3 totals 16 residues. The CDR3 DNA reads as TGTGCCAGCAGTTCGCCGGGACAGGGGAACTCCTACGAGCAGTACTTC. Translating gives CASSSPGQGNSYEQYF.

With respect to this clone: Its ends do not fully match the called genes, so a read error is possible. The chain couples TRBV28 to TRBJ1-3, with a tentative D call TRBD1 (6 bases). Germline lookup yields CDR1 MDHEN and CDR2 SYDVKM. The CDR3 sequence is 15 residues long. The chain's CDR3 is CASCLGRGRGNTIYF. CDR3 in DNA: TGTGCCAGCTGTTTGGGGCGGGGGCGGGGAAACACCATATATTTT.

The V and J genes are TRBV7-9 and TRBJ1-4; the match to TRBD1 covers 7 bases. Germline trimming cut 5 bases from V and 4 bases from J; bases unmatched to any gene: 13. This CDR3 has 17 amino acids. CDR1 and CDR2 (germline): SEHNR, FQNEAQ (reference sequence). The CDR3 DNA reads TGTGCCAGCAGCCTCCCGGCTGGGACAGTTGATAATGAAAAACTGTTTTTT. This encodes CASSLPAGTVDNEKLFF.

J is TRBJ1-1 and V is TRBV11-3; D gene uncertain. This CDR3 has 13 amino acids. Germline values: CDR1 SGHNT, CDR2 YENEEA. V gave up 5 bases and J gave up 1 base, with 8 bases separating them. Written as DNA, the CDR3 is TGTGCCAGCAGCCTCCAGGAGAACACTGAAGCTTTCTTT. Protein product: CASSLQENTEAFF.

CDR3 sequence (DNA): TGTGCCTGGAGTGTCGGGGTGAGCTCCTACGAGCAGTACTTC. Its protein is CAWSVGVSSYEQYF. The chain employs TRBV30 and TRBJ2-7, with D possibly TRBD2 on 5 matching bases. The CDR3 sequence is 14 residues long. The V and J ends lost 0 bases and 0 bases respectively, with 9 bases between them. Germline CDR1 reads GTSNPN; CDR2 reads SVGIG (reference sequence).

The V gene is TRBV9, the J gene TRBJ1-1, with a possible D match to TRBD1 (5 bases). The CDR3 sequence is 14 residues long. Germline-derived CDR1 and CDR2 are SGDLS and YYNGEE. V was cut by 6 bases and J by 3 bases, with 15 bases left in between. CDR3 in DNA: TGTGCCAGCACCGCGGGGGTAGTGTACACTGAAGCTTTCTTT. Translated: CASTAGVVYTEAFF.

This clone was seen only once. The CDR3 here is CASSHLQGAGETQYF. The CDR3 coding sequence is TGTGCCAGCAGTCATCTACAGGGGGCAGGGGAGACCCAGTACTTC. The chain combines TRBV27 with TRBJ2-5, with 9 bases matching TRBD1. Losses at the gene ends were 5 bases for V and 5 bases for J; bases not matched to a gene: 9. Germline CDR1 reads MNHEY; CDR2 reads SMNVEV (reference sequence). The CDR3 runs 15 residues.

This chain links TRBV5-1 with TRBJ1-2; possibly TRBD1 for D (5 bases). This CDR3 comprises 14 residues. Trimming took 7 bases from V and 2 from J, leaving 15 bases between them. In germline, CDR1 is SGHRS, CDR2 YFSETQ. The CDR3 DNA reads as TGCGCCAGCGGAACTGAGACAGAGAACTATGGCTACACCTTC. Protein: CASGTETENYGYTF.

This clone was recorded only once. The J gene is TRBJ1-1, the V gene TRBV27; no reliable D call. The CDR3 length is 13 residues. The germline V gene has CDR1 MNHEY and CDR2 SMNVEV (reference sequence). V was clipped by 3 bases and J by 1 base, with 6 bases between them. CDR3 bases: TGTGCCAGCAGTTTTTTTAGGAACACTGAAGCTTTCTTT. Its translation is CASSFFRNTEAFF.

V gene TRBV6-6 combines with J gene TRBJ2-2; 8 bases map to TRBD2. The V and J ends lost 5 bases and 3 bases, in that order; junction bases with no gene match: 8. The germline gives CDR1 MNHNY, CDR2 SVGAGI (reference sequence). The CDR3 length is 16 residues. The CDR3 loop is CASSTSGTSYTGELFF. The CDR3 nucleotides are TGTGCCAGCAGTACTTCCGGGACTAGTTACACCGGGGAGCTGTTTTTT.

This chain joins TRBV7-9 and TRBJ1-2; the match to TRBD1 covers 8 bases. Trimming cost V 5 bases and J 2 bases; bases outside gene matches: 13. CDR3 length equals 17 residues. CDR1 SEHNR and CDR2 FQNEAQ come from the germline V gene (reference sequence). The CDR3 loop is CASSPQWERTGNYGYTF. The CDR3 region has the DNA TGTGCCAGCAGCCCCCAATGGGAGCGGACAGGGAACTATGGCTACACCTTC.

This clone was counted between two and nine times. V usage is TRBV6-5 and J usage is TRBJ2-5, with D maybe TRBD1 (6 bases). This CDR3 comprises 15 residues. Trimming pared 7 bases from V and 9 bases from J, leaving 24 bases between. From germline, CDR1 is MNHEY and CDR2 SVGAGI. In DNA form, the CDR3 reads TGTGCCAGCACCCACAGGGCACCCCCCACAGGGTCCCAGTACTTC. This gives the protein CASTHRAPPTGSQYF.

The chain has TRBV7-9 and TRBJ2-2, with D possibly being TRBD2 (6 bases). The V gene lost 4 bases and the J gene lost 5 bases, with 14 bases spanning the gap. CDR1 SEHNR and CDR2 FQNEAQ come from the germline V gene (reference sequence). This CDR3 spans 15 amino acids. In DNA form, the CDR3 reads TGTGCCAGCAGCTCCCGCGGGGACGGTACCGGGGAGCTGTTTTTT. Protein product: CASSSRGDGTGELFF.

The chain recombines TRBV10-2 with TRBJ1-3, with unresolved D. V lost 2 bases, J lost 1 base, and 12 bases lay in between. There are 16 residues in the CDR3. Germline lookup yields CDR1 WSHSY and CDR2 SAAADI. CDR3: CASSEILGRSGNTIYF. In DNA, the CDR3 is TGCGCCAGCAGTGAGATTCTGGGGAGGTCTGGAAACACCATATATTTT.

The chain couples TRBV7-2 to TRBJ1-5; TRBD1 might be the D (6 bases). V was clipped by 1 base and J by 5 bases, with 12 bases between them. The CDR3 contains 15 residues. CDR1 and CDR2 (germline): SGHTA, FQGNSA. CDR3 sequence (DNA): TGTGCCAGCAGCTTAGGCAGGGGCAAATATCAGCCCCAGCATTTT. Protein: CASSLGRGKYQPQHF.

CDR3 amino acids: CASRAQGDTEAFF. CDR3 bases: TGTGCCAGCAGAGCGCAGGGTGACACTGAAGCTTTCTTT. The chain employs TRBV7-3 and TRBJ1-1; D may be TRBD1 (5 bases). CDR1 is SGHTA, CDR2 FQGTGA, per germline. V lost 6 bases, J lost 3 bases, and 11 bases lay in between. The CDR3 extends over 13 amino acids.

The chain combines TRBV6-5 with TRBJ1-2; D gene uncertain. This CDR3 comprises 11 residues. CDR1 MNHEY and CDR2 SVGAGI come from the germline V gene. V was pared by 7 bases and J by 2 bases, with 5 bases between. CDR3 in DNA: TGTGCCAGCACAGTCAACTATGGCTACACCTTC. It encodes CASTVNYGYTF.

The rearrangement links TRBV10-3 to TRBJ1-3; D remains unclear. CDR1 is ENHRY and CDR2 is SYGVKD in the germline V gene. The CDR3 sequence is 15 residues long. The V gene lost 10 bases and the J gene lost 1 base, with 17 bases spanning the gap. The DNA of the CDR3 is TGTGCCACCTCCGGGGAGGGTCCTTCTGGAAACACCATATATTTT. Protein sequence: CATSGEGPSGNTIYF.

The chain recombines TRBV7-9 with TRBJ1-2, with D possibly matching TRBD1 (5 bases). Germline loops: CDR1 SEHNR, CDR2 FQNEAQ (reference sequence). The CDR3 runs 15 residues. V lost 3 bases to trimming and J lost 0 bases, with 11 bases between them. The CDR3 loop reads CASSLQGLPNYGYTF. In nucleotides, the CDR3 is TGTGCCAGCAGCTTGCAGGGACTCCCTAACTATGGCTACACCTTC.